This TCR beta chain was captured in a study of human T cells and chemical hapten exposure. Across the whole study: Small pooled library volume differences mainly caused per-sample TCR yield variation.

The CDR3 is 18 residues long. Trimming removed 6 bases from V and 0 bases from J; junction bases left unmatched: 10. Germline V gene lookup returns CDR1 SGHVS and CDR2 FQNEAQ. Time point specified: patch test 3, about 24 weeks after DPC sensitization. Treatment indicated: therapeutic diphenylcyclopropenone sensitization with weekly scalp DPC. TCRdb ran MiXCR on the RACE reads and lists one entry per CDR3 protein. The sample records 99,000 or so distinct CDR3 sequences, nearly 35% being singletons. The origin of this receptor is a man in his forties or fifties with alopecia areata. Some clones in this sample may be carry-over from other donors' samples. The specimen comprised whole blood, sampled in connection with sensitization to the hapten diphenylcyclopropenone (DPC). This chain joins TRBV7-8 and TRBJ2-3, with 12 positions matching TRBD2. In nucleotides, the CDR3 is TGTGCCAGCAGTTCGCCCGGGACTAGCGGGTTTAGCACAGATACGCAGTATTTT. It codes for CASSSPGTSGFSTDTQYF.